The next 24 T cell receptor beta chains were all read from a single sample in a study of blood T cell repertoires in COVID-19. Profiling relied on immunoSEQ multiplex PCR, and the TCRdb table lists in-frame clones only, not all of them. Among around 300,000 clones listed, around 90% were seen once. Sequencing used peripheral blood. These receptors were taken from a woman between 50 and 59 years old with COVID-19, enrolled during active disease.

CDR3 DNA sequence: TGTGCCAGCAGGCCGGACAGATACAATGAGCAGTTCTTC. Its translation: CASRPDRYNEQFF. The genes are TRBV12-3 or TRBV12-4 and TRBJ2-1; D perhaps matches TRBD1 (6 bases). The CDR3 has 13 residues. The V end was cut by 6 bases, the J end by 4 bases, with 10 bases between.

The gene calls are TRBV19 and TRBJ1-2; D not certain. Germline V gene sequence: CDR1 LNHDA, CDR2 SQIVND (reference sequence). Trimming pared 9 bases from V and 4 bases from J, leaving 15 bases between. The length of the CDR3 is 13 residues. The CDR3 spells CASLPRGGYGYTF. CDR3 coding DNA: TGTGCCAGCCTCCCCCGGGGTGGCTATGGCTACACCTTC.

This clone appeared a few times. The CDR3 sequence: CASRTGGSYNEQFF. The CDR3 region has the DNA TGTGCCAGCAGGACAGGGGGATCCTACAATGAGCAGTTCTTC. The chain joins TRBV5-6 to TRBJ2-1; the match to TRBD1 covers 9 bases. Germline V gives CDR1 SGHDT, CDR2 YYEEEE. The J segment lost 1 base and the V segment lost 5 bases, leaving 1 base of the junction unmatched. The CDR3 runs to 14 residues.

This rearrangement joins TRBV14 to TRBJ1-2; D is possibly TRBD1 (6 bases). The CDR3 consists of 13 residues. The germline V gene encodes CDR1 SGHDN and CDR2 FVKESK. Trimming removed 6 bases from V and 3 bases from J, with 11 bases in between. The DNA of the CDR3 is TGTGCCAGCAGGAATAAGGGGGACTATGGCTACACCTTC. Translating it yields CASRNKGDYGYTF.

The chain recombines TRBV6-6 with TRBJ2-7, with a weak D call TRBD1 (6 bases). Germline assignment: CDR1 MNHNY and CDR2 SVGAGI (reference sequence). V was shortened by 7 bases and J by 0 bases, with 16 bases between the two germline ends. CDR3 length equals 15 residues. The CDR3: CASNDDRLSSYEQYF. The CDR3 DNA reads as TGTGCCAGCAATGACGACAGGTTAAGCTCCTACGAGCAGTACTTC.

This chain connects TRBV6-4 to TRBJ2-2; D not resolved. There are 14 residues in the CDR3. In germline, CDR1 is MRHNA, CDR2 SNTAGT. V was cut by 3 bases and J by 2 bases, with 7 bases left in between. The CDR3 spells CASSESLNTGELFF. CDR3 in DNA: TGTGCCAGCAGTGAGAGCCTAAACACCGGGGAGCTGTTTTTT.

The V and J genes are TRBV19 and TRBJ2-1; 9 bases are shared with TRBD2. The CDR3 consists of 16 residues. The germline CDR1 and CDR2 sequences are LNHDA and SQIVND (reference sequence). Germline trimming cut 3 bases from V and 0 bases from J; bases unmatched to any gene: 3. The CDR3 DNA reads as TGTGCCAGTAGTATTACACTAGCGGGCTCCTACAATGAGCAGTTCTTC. The encoded protein is CASSITLAGSYNEQFF.

This CDR3 reads CASSSSISGEQYF. In nucleotides, the CDR3 is TGTGCCAGCAGCTCTTCCATCTCCGGCGAGCAGTACTTC. The chain uses TRBV3-1 (or the pseudogene TRBV3-2) and TRBJ2-7; D unclear. The CDR3 spans 13 residues. Trimming removed 5 bases at V and 6 bases at J, with 14 bases between. In germline, CDR1 is LGHDT, CDR2 YNNKEL (reference sequence).

The chain links TRBV10-3 to TRBJ1-2; D is uncertain. In germline, CDR1 is ENHRY, CDR2 SYGVKD. CDR3 size: 15 residues. With 4 bases removed from V and 7 bases from J, the gap between germline ends came to 19 bases. CDR3 loop: CAISVQIDGPGGYTF. The CDR3 DNA reads TGTGCCATCAGTGTACAGATAGATGGTCCAGGTGGCTACACCTTC.

The chain links TRBV6-2 or TRBV6-3 to TRBJ2-1, with TRBD2 matching 7 bases. The CDR3 contains 14 residues. V lost 4 bases and J lost 8; bases outside the gene matches: 8. Germline assignment: CDR1 MNHEY and CDR2 SVGEGT. The CDR3 region has the DNA TGTGCCAGCAGTTCCCGGGACTATTTCGATGAGCAGTTCTTC. Its translation is CASSSRDYFDEQFF.

The V and J genes are TRBV11-2 and TRBJ2-7; TRBD1 is a possible D gene (5 bases). CDR1 is SGHAT, CDR2 FQNNGV, per germline. The V gene lost 5 bases and the J gene lost 0 bases, with 17 bases spanning the gap. CDR3 size: 16 residues. Here the CDR3 reads CASSQGAAFRSYEQYF. The DNA for the CDR3 is TGTGCCAGCAGCCAAGGGGCGGCCTTCCGCTCCTACGAGCAGTACTTC.

The J gene is TRBJ1-2, the V gene TRBV7-2; the D gene is possibly TRBD1 (6 bases). Trimming stripped 4 bases from V and 2 bases from J, with 11 bases between. Germline CDR1 reads SGHTA; CDR2 reads FQGNSA. CDR3 size: 14 residues. CDR3 loop: CASSSLQGNYGYTF. The CDR3 region has the DNA TGTGCCAGCAGCTCCCTTCAGGGGAACTATGGCTACACCTTC.

V usage is TRBV6-4 and J usage is TRBJ1-2, with TRBD1 identical over 7 bases. CDR3 length equals 16 residues. CDR1 is MRHNA, CDR2 SNTAGT, per germline. Trimming cost V 4 bases and J 4 bases; bases outside gene matches: 12. CDR3 nucleotides: TGTGCCAGCAGTGTCGAGGCCGGGACAGTGACCTATGGCTACACCTTC. This encodes CASSVEAGTVTYGYTF.

This clone was detected many times. The rearrangement links TRBV7-9 to TRBJ2-3; maybe TRBD1 (6 bases). This CDR3 has 13 residues. V shed 5 bases and J shed 6 bases, with 12 bases lying between them. Germline V gene sequence: CDR1 SEHNR, CDR2 FQNEAQ (reference sequence). CDR3 region: CASSQDSSDTQYF. CDR3 nucleotide sequence: TGTGCCAGCAGCCAGGACAGTTCGGATACGCAGTATTTT.

J is TRBJ1-2 and V is TRBV7-2, with D possibly being TRBD1 (6 bases). This CDR3 is 15 amino acids long. Germline CDR1 is SGHTA and CDR2 is FQGNSA. V was cut by 1 base and J by 4 bases, with 13 bases left in between. The CDR3 bases are TGTGCCAGCAGCTTAGAAAGCAGGGGCTTCTATGGCTACACCTTC. Translation gives CASSLESRGFYGYTF.

The table lists this clone with a few counts. The chain links TRBV12-5 to TRBJ2-7, with 8 bases fitting TRBD2. CDR3 length: 14 amino acids. Trimming took 6 bases from V and 2 from J; bases not matched to a gene: 6. Germline V lookup: CDR1 LGHNT, CDR2 FRNRAP. CDR3 sequence (DNA): TGTGCTAGTGGCGCTAGCGGGCTTCCCTACGAGCAGTACTTC. Translated, it gives CASGASGLPYEQYF.

This clone was detected only a few times. The chain links TRBV19 to TRBJ1-3, with D unresolved. CDR1 and CDR2 (germline): LNHDA, SQIVND (reference sequence). The CDR3 totals 11 residues. V dropped 8 bases and J dropped 0 bases, with 2 bases sitting between them. DNA for the CDR3: TGTGCCAGTCACTCTGGAAACACCATATATTTT. This translates into CASHSGNTIYF.

The chain is built from TRBV6-2 or TRBV6-3 and TRBJ2-3; D remains ambiguous. Germline CDR1 MNHEY, CDR2 SVGEGT. V was clipped by 2 bases and J by 6 bases, with 12 bases between them. The CDR3 length is 14 residues. The CDR3: CASSYTLVGDTQYF. In DNA, the CDR3 is TGTGCCAGCAGTTACACCCTAGTTGGCGATACGCAGTATTTT.

This clone was counted many times. The identical CDR3 is also encoded by other nucleotide sequences in the sample. V and J are TRBV19 and TRBJ1-5; the match to TRBD1 covers 9 bases. Trimming at V came to 3 bases and at J to 4 bases, leaving 1 base not matched to a gene. The CDR3 length is 14 residues. Germline CDR1 and CDR2: LNHDA and SQIVND (reference sequence). CDR3 sequence: CASSIGQGNQPQHF. In DNA, the CDR3 is TGTGCCAGTAGTATTGGACAGGGGAATCAGCCCCAGCATTTT.

In its sample, this clone was seen many times. The chain employs TRBV19 and TRBJ1-1; TRBD1 matches 9 bases. Germline V gives CDR1 LNHDA, CDR2 SQIVND (reference sequence). CDR3 size: 12 residues. Trimming took 10 bases from V and 4 from J; bases not matched to a gene: 4. CDR3 region: CATDRGSTEAFF. The CDR3 bases are TGTGCCACTGACAGGGGGAGCACTGAAGCTTTCTTT.

The gene calls are TRBV9 and TRBJ2-7; 8 nucleotides agree with TRBD1. CDR1 and CDR2 from the germline V gene are SGDLS and YYNGEE. The V and J ends lost 0 bases and 1 base, in that order; junction bases with no gene match: 3. The CDR3 runs 15 residues. CDR3 region: CASSVGQGQSYEQYF. CDR3 sequence (DNA): TGTGCCAGCAGCGTAGGACAGGGGCAGTCCTACGAGCAGTACTTC.

This sequence joins TRBV12-5 and TRBJ1-1, with D maybe TRBD1 (5 bases). CDR1 LGHNT and CDR2 FRNRAP come from the germline V gene. There are 13 residues in the CDR3. V was shortened by 7 bases and J by 4 bases, with 13 bases between the two germline ends. In DNA, the CDR3 is TGTGCTAGTGCCATCATCAGGGCCACTGAAGCTTTCTTT. It is translated as CASAIIRATEAFF.

This clone has only one observation. The chain combines TRBV9 with TRBJ2-3, with 16 bases that match TRBD2. Germline CDR1 is SGDLS and CDR2 is YYNGEE. The length of the CDR3 is 19 residues. V lost 3 bases and J lost 0; bases outside the gene matches: 7. As DNA, the CDR3 is TGTGCCAGCAGCGGGCCGGGACTAGCGGGAGGGCACAGCACAGATACGCAGTATTTT. It encodes CASSGPGLAGGHSTDTQYF.

Turning to this clone: One end of the junction varies from germline; a read error may be responsible. The rearrangement joins TRBV7-7 to TRBJ2-2; no reliable D call. Germline CDR1 SSHAT, CDR2 FNYEAQ (reference sequence). The CDR3 contains 13 residues. This CDR3 is CASSPGLTGELFF. For the CDR3, the DNA is TGTGCTAGCAGCCCGGGTTTAACCGGGGAGCTGTTTTTT.